A single TCR beta chain is shown here with its context. The table came from immunoSEQ multiplex PCR; TCRdb's copy has only in-frame clones and leaves some out. The profile shows 150,000 to 200,000 clones, roughly 85% of them singletons. Participants came from some 23 US areas, aged about 18 to 90 years. V lost 4 bases to trimming and J lost 3 bases; unmatched junction nucleotides: 10. CDR3 length: 16 residues. Germline CDR1 MGHRA, CDR2 YSYEKL. The data were obtained in a study of blood T cell repertoires in COVID-19. Study-wide context: Some COVID-19 samples were acute and others convalescent; all came from the United States, Italy and Spain.

Sequenced sample: PBMCs or T cells enriched from blood (not recorded which). The V call is TRBV4-1, the J call TRBJ2-7; 9 bases are shared with TRBD2. This receptor was obtained from a woman between 18 and 30 years old who had recovered from COVID-19. CDR3 sequence reads: CASSRGLSGSIYEQYF. CDR3 DNA sequence: TGCGCCAGCAGCCGCGGTCTTAGCGGGAGTATCTACGAGCAGTACTTC.